This T cell receptor (beta chain) was observed in a study of T cells after yellow fever vaccination. Study-wide background: Fractions of limited cellularity were prepared by means of SMART-Seq v4 Ultra Low Input.

Germline CDR1 SGHVS, CDR2 FQNEAQ. The CDR3 extends over 14 amino acids. Trimming stripped 1 base from V and 1 base from J, with 8 bases between. This clonotype was detected ten times or more. UMIs and a universal primer site were added when TCR cDNA was made by 5'RACE template switching. TCRdb re-called the 5' RACE reads through MiXCR, storing one row per CDR3 protein. This table holds roughly 56,000 distinct CDR3 sequences, approximately 6% found once. The rearrangement links TRBV7-8 to TRBJ2-7, with D possibly being TRBD2 (6 bases). The source was PBMCs, either bulk or a sorted T-cell subset (CD4+, CD8+, memory, or dextramer-sorted; not recorded which), collected on the day of the yellow fever booster vaccination. The clonotype originates from a man aged 18 to 29 who received the YFV17D yellow fever vaccine. The DNA of the CDR3 is TGTGCCAGCAGCTTAGAGCGGGTATCCTACGAGCAGTACGTC. It is translated as CASSLERVSYEQYV.